The entry below gives a single T cell receptor (beta chain) sequence along with its context. Antigen specificity is unknown. The entry originates in a study of cytomegalovirus exposure and HLA in healthy donors. Study context: HLA-typed donors contributed about 85 million unique TCRs, which were held in an early data release. Overall study results and limits: Per a prior analysis, the majority of TCR beta V segments were productive roughly 87% or roughly 30% of the time. TCR beta chain V- and J-gene trimming was linked, in a later analysis, to a missense variant in DCLRE1C.

PCR primers comprised 60 Vbeta and 13 Jbeta primers. Sequencing was performed with immunoSEQ multiplex PCR; in TCRdb, only in-frame clones are kept and a portion is missing. The sample consists of 150,000 to 200,000 clones, 60% to 85% of them appearing once. The CDR3 covers 13 residues. Germline V gene data show CDR1 as MNHEY and CDR2 as SVGAGI. With V trimmed by 7 bases and J by 7 bases, 7 bases remained unmatched. Sample: PBMCs. The TCR comes from a man aged 35-49 years in good health and CMV-seronegative. The J gene is TRBJ2-1, the V gene TRBV6-5; 7 bases fit TRBD1. CDR3 residues: CASTRGPGNEQFF. CDR3 nucleotides: TGTGCCAGCACGAGGGGGCCGGGGAATGAGCAGTTCTTC.